The 28 T cell receptor beta chains given below trace back to one sample, sequenced in a study of cytomegalovirus exposure and HLA in healthy donors. This PCR relied on a set of 60 Vbeta primers and 13 Jbeta primers. Using immunoSEQ multiplex PCR, the repertoire was profiled, and TCRdb retains in-frame clones only, with some absent. Among some 150,000 clones listed, about 84% were seen once. Material for sequencing was PBMCs. Receptor source: a man aged 50 or older in good health and CMV-seronegative.

J is TRBJ1-3 and V is TRBV9; a weak D match, TRBD1 (5 bases). Germline V gene data show CDR1 as SGDLS and CDR2 as YYNGEE. V was pared by 0 bases and J by 0 bases, with 10 bases between. This CDR3 has 16 amino acids. The CDR3 sequence is CASSVEGVTSGNTIYF. Here the CDR3 DNA reads TGTGCCAGCAGCGTAGAAGGGGTCACCTCTGGAAACACCATATATTTT.

The V call is TRBV6-1, the J call TRBJ2-2; unclear D gene. Trimming pared 3 bases from V and 0 bases from J, leaving 8 bases between. Germline CDR1 is MNHNS and CDR2 is SASEGT. The CDR3 has 15 residues. CDR3 bases: TGTGCCAGCAGTGAGGGCCTGCCGAACACCGGGGAGCTGTTTTTT. Amino acids: CASSEGLPNTGELFF.

This clone was counted a single time. This CDR3 is CASSAGSLPYEQYF. In nucleotides, the CDR3 is TGTGCCAGTAGTGCAGGATCCCTTCCCTACGAGCAGTACTTC. V usage is TRBV19 and J usage is TRBJ2-7; D ambiguous. Trimming left V 5 bases short and J 2 bases short, with 13 bases between. Germline values: CDR1 LNHDA, CDR2 SQIVND (reference sequence). The CDR3 has 14 amino acids.

This clone was found a few times. The chain employs TRBV6-1 and TRBJ2-1; 9 bases agree with TRBD2. CDR3 length: 14 amino acids. The V segment lost 7 bases and the J segment 8 bases; nucleotides outside the gene matches: 9. Per germline, CDR1 MNHNS and CDR2 SASEGT. In DNA form, the CDR3 reads TGTGCCAGCATCGGTAGCGGGAGTATCCATGAGCAGTTCTTC. Residues: CASIGSGSIHEQFF.

The rearrangement links TRBV6-6 to TRBJ1-2; possibly TRBD1 for D (6 bases). CDR3 length: 16 amino acids. Germline V gene data show CDR1 as MNHNY and CDR2 as SVGAGI (reference sequence). Trimming cost V 8 bases and J 4 bases, with 23 bases left between them. In DNA, the CDR3 is TGTGCCAGCGAGTTAAGGGGGATGGGGCATCCCTATGGCTACACCTTC. This codes for CASELRGMGHPYGYTF.

The chain links TRBV20-1 to TRBJ1-4; D may be TRBD1 (5 bases). Trimming left V 1 base short and J 13 bases short, with 10 bases between. Germline V gives CDR1 DFQATT, CDR2 SNEGSKA (reference sequence). The CDR3 contains 11 residues. As DNA, the CDR3 is TGCAGTGCTAGAGCATCTAGGGGACTGTTTTTT. Protein: CSARASRGLFF.

This chain joins TRBV28 and TRBJ1-1; 8 nucleotides match TRBD1. This CDR3 has 15 residues. CDR1 MDHEN and CDR2 SYDVKM come from the germline V gene. Losses at the gene ends were 5 bases for V and 4 bases for J; bases not matched to a gene: 9. As DNA, the CDR3 is TGTGCCAGCAGTCCTTCGCAGGGGGCAGGCACTGAAGCTTTCTTT. It is translated as CASSPSQGAGTEAFF.

The genes are TRBV7-9 and TRBJ1-4, with 10 bases fitting TRBD1. The J segment lost 0 bases and the V segment lost 6 bases, leaving 7 bases of the junction unmatched. This CDR3 comprises 17 residues. Germline loops: CDR1 SEHNR, CDR2 FQNEAQ (reference sequence). CDR3 DNA: TGTGCCAGCAGTTCCCGAGGACAGGGGGCAACTAATGAAAAACTGTTTTTT. The encoded protein is CASSSRGQGATNEKLFF.

The V gene is TRBV14, the J gene TRBJ1-2; D remains unclear. The CDR3 runs to 13 residues. Germline V gives CDR1 SGHDN, CDR2 FVKESK. V lost 4 bases and J 0 bases, leaving 6 bases between the germline ends. The CDR3 DNA reads as TGTGCCAGCAGCCGAATAGCTAACTATGGCTACACCTTC. Amino acid sequence: CASSRIANYGYTF.

The chain joins TRBV7-8 to TRBJ1-4; 9 bases align to TRBD1. The CDR3 length is 17 residues. Germline V gives CDR1 SGHVS, CDR2 FQNEAQ. V was clipped by 7 bases and J by 8 bases; unmatched bases: 17. The CDR3 DNA follows: TGTGCCAGCACCCAAAGGAGTACAGGGGGCAGTGGAGAAAAACTGTTTTTT. Protein: CASTQRSTGGSGEKLFF.

The sample holds one count of this clone. J is TRBJ2-1 and V is TRBV7-9; tentative D call: TRBD1 (5 bases). From germline, CDR1 is SEHNR and CDR2 FQNEAQ (reference sequence). This CDR3 has 15 residues. Trimming stripped 4 bases from V and 2 bases from J, with 12 bases between. Here the CDR3 reads CASSSRQFPYNEQFF. The CDR3 bases are TGTGCCAGCAGCTCTCGACAGTTTCCCTACAATGAGCAGTTCTTC. The full variable domain, in which reference TRBV7-9 and TRBJ2-1 provide the parts outside the CDR3, is DTGVSQNPRHKITKRGQNVTFRCDPISEHNRLYWYRQTLGQGPEFLTYFQNEAQLEKSRLLSDRFSAERPKGSFSTLEIQRTEQGDSAMYLCASSSRQFPYNEQFFGPGTRLTVL.

This rearrangement joins TRBV30 to TRBJ2-7; 7 nucleotides agree with TRBD1. The J segment lost 0 bases and the V segment lost 7 bases, leaving 9 bases of the junction unmatched. This CDR3 contains 14 residues. From germline, CDR1 is GTSNPN and CDR2 SVGIG (reference sequence). The DNA for the CDR3 is TGTGCCTACCGACCGGGACAGAACTCCTACGAGCAGTACTTC. Amino acids: CAYRPGQNSYEQYF.

This chain links TRBV7-9 with TRBJ2-1, with 9 nucleotides matching TRBD2. The trim removed 2 bases at V and 9 bases at J, leaving 8 bases unmatched. The length of the CDR3 is 15 residues. Germline values: CDR1 SEHNR, CDR2 FQNEAQ (reference sequence). The DNA for the CDR3 is TGTGCCAGCAGCTTATTAGGCGGGAGGGCCATTGAGCAGTTCTTC. Protein sequence: CASSLLGGRAIEQFF.

This clone has a handful of counts. The chain has TRBV27 and TRBJ1-4; possible D gene TRBD1, 6 bases. The germline CDR1 and CDR2 sequences are MNHEY and SMNVEV (reference sequence). The CDR3 runs 16 residues. Trimming cost V 2 bases and J 3 bases, with 13 bases left between them. CDR3 loop: CASSLHRERANEKLFF. The CDR3 DNA reads as TGTGCCAGCAGTTTACACAGGGAGAGAGCTAATGAAAAACTGTTTTTT.

The genes are TRBV6-1 and TRBJ2-1, with TRBD2 identical over 13 bases. CDR1 is MNHNS, CDR2 SASEGT, per germline. V shed 10 bases, J shed 7 bases, and the junction held 4 bases outside the gene matches. CDR3 length equals 13 residues. CDR3 DNA sequence: TGTGCCACCAAGGGACTAGCGGGAAATGAGCAGTTCTTC. Its translation: CATKGLAGNEQFF.

The chain recombines TRBV6-5 with TRBJ1-2, with D perhaps TRBD1 (6 bases). CDR3 length: 14 residues. Trimming took off 7 bases at V and 4 bases at J, with 16 bases between the two ends. Germline values: CDR1 MNHEY, CDR2 SVGAGI. For the CDR3, the DNA is TGTGCCAGCACTCCCACAGGGCCGTCCTATGGCTACACCTTC. It encodes CASTPTGPSYGYTF.

The chain employs TRBV9 and TRBJ2-4, with 7 bases that match TRBD1. After removal of 3 bases from V and 9 bases from J, the junction contained 9 bases not matched to a gene. The CDR3 consists of 14 residues. Germline-derived CDR1 and CDR2 are SGDLS and YYNGEE. For the CDR3, the DNA is TGTGCCAGCAGCGGGGACAGAAGGCCGCCCATTCAGTACTTC. It is translated as CASSGDRRPPIQYF.

The rearrangement links TRBV6-1 to TRBJ2-3, with 8 bases lining up with TRBD1. CDR3 length equals 14 residues. Trimming took 7 bases from V and 4 from J; bases not matched to a gene: 7. Germline CDR1 reads MNHNS; CDR2 reads SASEGT. CDR3 sequence (DNA): TGTGCCAGCACGGGTCAGGGGGCCTCAGATACGCAGTATTTT. Its protein is CASTGQGASDTQYF.

The chain uses TRBV10-2 and TRBJ1-3; possibly TRBD1 for D (6 bases). In germline, CDR1 is WSHSY, CDR2 SAAADI. V gave up 2 bases and J gave up 0 bases, with 8 bases separating them. This CDR3 comprises 15 residues. CDR3: CASSERGNSGNTIYF. In DNA form, the CDR3 reads TGCGCCAGCAGTGAGAGGGGGAACTCTGGAAACACCATATATTTT.

This clone is a singleton in its sample. CDR3 nucleotides: TGTGCCAGCAGCCCCTTTGACGAGCAGTACTTC. This sequence encodes CASSPFDEQYF. This sequence joins TRBV2 and TRBJ2-7; D is uncertain. V was shortened by 6 bases and J by 5 bases, with 8 bases between the two germline ends. Germline values: CDR1 SNHLY, CDR2 FYNNEI. This CDR3 contains 11 residues.

The CDR3 DNA follows: TGTGCCAGCAGTAGGACTAGCGGGGCCGGGGGAAATGAGCAGTTCTTC. This gives the protein CASSRTSGAGGNEQFF. V gene TRBV27 combines with J gene TRBJ2-1; TRBD2 matches at 12 bases. This CDR3 is 16 amino acids long. The J segment lost 7 bases and the V segment lost 5 bases, leaving 9 bases of the junction unmatched. Germline assignment: CDR1 MNHEY and CDR2 SMNVEV (reference sequence).

This chain links TRBV5-1 with TRBJ2-2; the D gene is possibly TRBD1 (6 bases). V was shortened by 5 bases and J by 0 bases, with 11 bases between the two germline ends. The CDR3 loop spans 15 amino acids. From germline, CDR1 is SGHRS and CDR2 YFSETQ. CDR3 coding DNA: TGCGCCAGCAGACCCAGGGGTTCGAACACCGGGGAGCTGTTTTTT. This translates into CASRPRGSNTGELFF.

The J gene is TRBJ2-3, the V gene TRBV5-4, with 10 bases fitting TRBD1. V was clipped by 0 bases and J by 1 base; unmatched bases: 5. CDR1 is SGHNT and CDR2 is YYREEE in the germline V gene (reference sequence). The CDR3 consists of 17 residues. CDR3 in amino acids: CASSLGFGTGGTDTQYF. The CDR3, as DNA: TGTGCCAGCAGCTTGGGCTTTGGGACAGGGGGCACAGATACGCAGTATTTT.

The rearrangement links TRBV30 to TRBJ1-3; no clear D gene. The V end lost 1 base, the J end lost 0 bases, and 13 bases lay between the germline ends. This CDR3 has 16 amino acids. CDR1 and CDR2 from the germline V gene are GTSNPN and SVGIG (reference sequence). The CDR3 reads CAWSATGIISGNTIYF. Written as DNA, the CDR3 is TGTGCCTGGAGTGCAACGGGGATTATCTCTGGAAACACCATATATTTT.

The rearrangement uses TRBV7-9 and TRBJ2-7, with D unresolved. The CDR3 is 14 amino acids. Trimming cost V 0 bases and J 2 bases, with 8 bases left between them. Germline lookup yields CDR1 SEHNR and CDR2 FQNEAQ (reference sequence). The CDR3, as DNA: TGTGCCAGCAGCTTAGCGACTGTACCCTACGAGCAGTACTTC. As protein: CASSLATVPYEQYF.

The chain is built from TRBV28 and TRBJ1-5; maybe TRBD1 (6 bases). CDR3 length equals 14 residues. Germline V gene sequence: CDR1 MDHEN, CDR2 SYDVKM. The germline V and J ends were trimmed by 5 bases and 7 bases, with 15 bases remaining between them. This chain's CDR3 is CASSMRGTGQPQHF. The CDR3 DNA reads as TGTGCCAGCAGTATGAGAGGTACAGGGCAGCCCCAGCATTTT. Variable domain in full (rest from reference TRBV28 and TRBJ1-5): DVKVTQSSRYLVKRTGEKVFLECVQDMDHENMFWYRQDPGLGLRLIYFSYDVKMKEKGDIPEGYSVSREKKERFSLILESASTNQTSMYLCASSMRGTGQPQHFGDGTRLSIL.

This sequence joins TRBV4-1 and TRBJ2-7; 9 nucleotides line up with TRBD1. The germline V gene encodes CDR1 MGHRA and CDR2 YSYEKL. J gave up 5 bases and V 4 bases, and 3 bases lay outside the gene matches. The CDR3 runs to 13 residues. The CDR3 nucleotides read TGCGCCAGCAGCCCGTGGACAGGGGACGAGCAGTACTTC. It translates to CASSPWTGDEQYF.

The genes are TRBV19 and TRBJ1-4; TRBD1 aligns across 8 bases. CDR3 length: 16 amino acids. V was pared by 5 bases and J by 6 bases, with 11 bases of the junction left unmatched. Germline V gives CDR1 LNHDA, CDR2 SQIVND (reference sequence). CDR3 DNA sequence: TGTGCCAGTAGTGCCGCCCAGGGGGCATTTGATGAAAAACTGTTTTTT. Translation: CASSAAQGAFDEKLFF.